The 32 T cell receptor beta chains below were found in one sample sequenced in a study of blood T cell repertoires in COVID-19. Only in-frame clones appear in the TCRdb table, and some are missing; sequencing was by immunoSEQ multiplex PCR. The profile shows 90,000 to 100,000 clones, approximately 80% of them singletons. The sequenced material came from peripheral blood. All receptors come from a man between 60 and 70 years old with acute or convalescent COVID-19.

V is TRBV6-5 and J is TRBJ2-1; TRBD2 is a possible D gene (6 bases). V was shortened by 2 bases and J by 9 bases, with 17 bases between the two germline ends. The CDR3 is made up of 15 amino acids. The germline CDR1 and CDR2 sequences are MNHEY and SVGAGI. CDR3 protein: CASSYGGRYVGEQFF. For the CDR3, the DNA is TGTGCCAGCAGTTACGGGGGGAGGTATGTGGGTGAGCAGTTCTTC.

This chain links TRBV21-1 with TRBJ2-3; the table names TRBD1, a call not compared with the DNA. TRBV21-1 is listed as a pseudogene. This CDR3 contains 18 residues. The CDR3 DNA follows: TGTGCCAGCACCAAGATGAAGAATACCGGGACAGGCACAGATACGCAGTATTTT. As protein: CASTKMKNTGTGTDTQYF.

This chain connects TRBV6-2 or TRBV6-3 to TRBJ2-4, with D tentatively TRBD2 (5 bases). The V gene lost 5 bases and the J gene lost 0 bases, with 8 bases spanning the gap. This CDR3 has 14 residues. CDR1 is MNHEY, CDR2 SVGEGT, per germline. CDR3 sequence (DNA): TGTGCCAGCAGTCACGGACTAGCCAAAAACATTCAGTACTTC. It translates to CASSHGLAKNIQYF.

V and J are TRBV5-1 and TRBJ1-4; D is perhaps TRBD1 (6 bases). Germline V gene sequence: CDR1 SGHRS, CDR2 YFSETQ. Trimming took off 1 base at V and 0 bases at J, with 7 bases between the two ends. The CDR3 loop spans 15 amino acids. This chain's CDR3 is CASSLKGATNEKLFF. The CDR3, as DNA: TGCGCCAGCAGCTTGAAGGGGGCAACTAATGAAAAACTGTTTTTT.

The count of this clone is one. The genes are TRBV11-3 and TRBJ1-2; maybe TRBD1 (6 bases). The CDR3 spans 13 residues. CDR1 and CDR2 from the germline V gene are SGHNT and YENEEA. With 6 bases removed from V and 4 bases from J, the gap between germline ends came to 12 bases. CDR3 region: CASSLGAPYGYTF. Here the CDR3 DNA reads TGTGCCAGCAGTTTGGGGGCTCCCTATGGCTACACCTTC.

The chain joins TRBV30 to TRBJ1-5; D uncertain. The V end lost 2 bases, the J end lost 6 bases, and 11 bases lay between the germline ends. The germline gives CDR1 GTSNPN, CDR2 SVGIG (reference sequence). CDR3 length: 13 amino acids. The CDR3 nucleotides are TGTGCCTGGAGTCCCCGAAGTAGTCAGCCCCAGCATTTT. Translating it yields CAWSPRSSQPQHF.

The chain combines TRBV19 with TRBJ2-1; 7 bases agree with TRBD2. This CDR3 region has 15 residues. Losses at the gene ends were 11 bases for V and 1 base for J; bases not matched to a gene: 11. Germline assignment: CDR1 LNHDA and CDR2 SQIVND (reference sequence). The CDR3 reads CAVARAGASYNEQFF. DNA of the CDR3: TGTGCCGTCGCGAGGGCGGGAGCTTCCTACAATGAGCAGTTCTTC.

CDR3 nucleotides: TGTGCCACCAGTGATCCCGTCGGGGTCAATGAGCAGTTCTTC. Translated: CATSDPVGVNEQFF. The chain couples TRBV24-1 to TRBJ2-1; a weak D match, TRBD2 (5 bases). The CDR3 loop spans 14 amino acids. Trimming left V 3 bases short and J 6 bases short, with 11 bases between. The V gene's germline CDR1 is KGHDR and CDR2 SFDVKD.

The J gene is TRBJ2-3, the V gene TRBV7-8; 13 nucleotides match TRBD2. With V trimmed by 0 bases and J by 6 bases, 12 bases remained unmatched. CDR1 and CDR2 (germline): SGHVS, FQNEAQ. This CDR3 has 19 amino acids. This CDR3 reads CASSLAPPTSGGPLDTQYF. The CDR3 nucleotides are TGTGCCAGCAGCTTAGCGCCCCCGACTAGCGGGGGGCCCCTGGATACGCAGTATTTT.

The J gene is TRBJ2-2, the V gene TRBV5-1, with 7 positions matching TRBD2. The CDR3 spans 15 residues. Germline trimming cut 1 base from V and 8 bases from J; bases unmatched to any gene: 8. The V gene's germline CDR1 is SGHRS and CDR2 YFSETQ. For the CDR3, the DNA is TGCGCCAGCAGCTTGAGTACGGGAGGTAAAGGGGAGCTGTTTTTT. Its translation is CASSLSTGGKGELFF.

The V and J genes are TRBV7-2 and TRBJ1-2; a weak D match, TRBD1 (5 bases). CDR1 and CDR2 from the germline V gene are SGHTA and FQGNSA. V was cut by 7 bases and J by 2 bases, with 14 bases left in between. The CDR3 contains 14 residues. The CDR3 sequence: CASTDLQGNYGYTF. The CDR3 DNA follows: TGTGCCAGCACCGACCTGCAGGGAAACTATGGCTACACCTTC.

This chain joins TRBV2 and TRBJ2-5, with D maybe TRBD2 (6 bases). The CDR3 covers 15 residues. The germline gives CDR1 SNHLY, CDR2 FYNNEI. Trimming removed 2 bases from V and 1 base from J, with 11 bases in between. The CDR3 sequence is CASSEYRGIQETQYF. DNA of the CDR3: TGTGCCAGCAGTGAATACCGGGGGATCCAAGAGACCCAGTACTTC.

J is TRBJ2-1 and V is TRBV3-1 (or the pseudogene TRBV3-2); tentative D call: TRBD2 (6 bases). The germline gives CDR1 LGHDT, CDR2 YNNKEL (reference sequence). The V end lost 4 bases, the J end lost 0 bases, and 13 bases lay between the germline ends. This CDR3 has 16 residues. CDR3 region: CASSRVADPSYNEQFF. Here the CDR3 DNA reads TGTGCCAGCAGCCGGGTAGCGGATCCCTCCTACAATGAGCAGTTCTTC.

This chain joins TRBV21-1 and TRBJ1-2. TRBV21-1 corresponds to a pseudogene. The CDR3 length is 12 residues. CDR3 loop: CASTPGVGGYTF. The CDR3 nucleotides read TGTGCCAGCACCCCGGGGGTCGGCGGCTACACCTTC.

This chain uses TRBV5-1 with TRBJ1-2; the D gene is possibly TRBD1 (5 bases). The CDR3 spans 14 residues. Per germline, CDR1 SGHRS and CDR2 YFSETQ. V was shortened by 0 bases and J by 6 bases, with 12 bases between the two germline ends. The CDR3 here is CASSLEGGGDGYTF. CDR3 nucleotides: TGCGCCAGCAGCTTGGAAGGAGGAGGGGATGGCTACACCTTC.

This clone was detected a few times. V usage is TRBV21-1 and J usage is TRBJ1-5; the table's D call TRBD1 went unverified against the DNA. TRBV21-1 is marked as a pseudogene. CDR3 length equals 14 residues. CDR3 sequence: CASSKQGSHQPQHF. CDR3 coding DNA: TGTGCCAGCAGCAAACAGGGGTCCCATCAGCCCCAGCATTTT.

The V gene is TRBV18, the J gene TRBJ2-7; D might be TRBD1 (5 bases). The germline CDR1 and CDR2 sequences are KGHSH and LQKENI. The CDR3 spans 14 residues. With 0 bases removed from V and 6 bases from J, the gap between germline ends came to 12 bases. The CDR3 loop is CASSPPTERGEQYF. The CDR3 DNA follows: TGTGCCAGCTCACCACCCACGGAAAGGGGCGAGCAGTACTTC.

The CDR3 sequence: CASGLNTYEQYF. CDR3 in DNA: TGTGCTAGTGGTTTGAACACCTACGAGCAGTACTTC. The chain couples TRBV12-5 to TRBJ2-7; unclear D gene. This CDR3 comprises 12 residues. Per the germline V gene, CDR1 is LGHNT and CDR2 is FRNRAP. Trimming took off 2 bases at V and 2 bases at J, with 4 bases between the two ends.

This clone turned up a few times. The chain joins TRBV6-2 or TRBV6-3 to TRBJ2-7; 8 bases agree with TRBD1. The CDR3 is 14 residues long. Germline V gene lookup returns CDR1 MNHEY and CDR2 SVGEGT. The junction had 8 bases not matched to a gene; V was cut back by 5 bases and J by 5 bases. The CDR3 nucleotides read TGTGCCAGCAGTCGAGGACAGGGTACCGACGAGCAGTACGTC. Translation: CASSRGQGTDEQYV.

CDR3 protein: CAWSGTGLNQPQHF. The CDR3 nucleotides read TGTGCCTGGAGTGGAACAGGGTTAAATCAGCCCCAGCATTTT. The chain joins TRBV30 to TRBJ1-5; the D gene is possibly TRBD1 (6 bases). V was pared by 1 base and J by 4 bases, with 11 bases between. The CDR3 sequence is 14 residues long. Germline V gene sequence: CDR1 GTSNPN, CDR2 SVGIG (reference sequence).

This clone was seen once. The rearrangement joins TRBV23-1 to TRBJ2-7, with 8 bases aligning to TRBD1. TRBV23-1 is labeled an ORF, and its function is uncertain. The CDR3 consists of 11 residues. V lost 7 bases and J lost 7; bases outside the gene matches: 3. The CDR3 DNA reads TGCGCCAGCACGGGACAGGCTGAGCAGTACGTC. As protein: CASTGQAEQYV.

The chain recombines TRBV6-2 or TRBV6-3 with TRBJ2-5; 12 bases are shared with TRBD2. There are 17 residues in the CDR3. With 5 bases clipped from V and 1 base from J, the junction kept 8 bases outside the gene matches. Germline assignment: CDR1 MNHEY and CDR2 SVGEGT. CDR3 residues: CASSTRTSGTPQETQYF. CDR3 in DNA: TGTGCCAGCAGTACTCGGACTAGCGGGACTCCCCAAGAGACCCAGTACTTC.

CDR3 nucleotides: TGTGCCAGCAGCGAGGACAGAAACTATGGCTACACCTTC. Translation: CASSEDRNYGYTF. This sequence joins TRBV11-2 and TRBJ1-2; TRBD1 might be the D (6 bases). From germline, CDR1 is SGHAT and CDR2 FQNNGV. The CDR3 runs 13 residues. Trimming cost V 5 bases and J 2 bases, with 9 bases left between them.

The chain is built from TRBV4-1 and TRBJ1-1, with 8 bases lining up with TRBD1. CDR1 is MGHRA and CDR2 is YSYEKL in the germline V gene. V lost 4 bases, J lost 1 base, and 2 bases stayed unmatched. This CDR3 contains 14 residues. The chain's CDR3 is CASSLTGGNTEAFF. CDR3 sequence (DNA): TGCGCCAGCAGCCTTACAGGGGGGAACACTGAAGCTTTCTTT.

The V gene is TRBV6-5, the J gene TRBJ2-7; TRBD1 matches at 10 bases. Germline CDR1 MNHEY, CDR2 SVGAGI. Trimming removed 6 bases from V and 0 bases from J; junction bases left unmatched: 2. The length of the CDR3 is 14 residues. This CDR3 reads CASSRDRGSYEQYF. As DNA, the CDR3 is TGTGCCAGCAGCCGGGACAGGGGCTCCTACGAGCAGTACTTC.

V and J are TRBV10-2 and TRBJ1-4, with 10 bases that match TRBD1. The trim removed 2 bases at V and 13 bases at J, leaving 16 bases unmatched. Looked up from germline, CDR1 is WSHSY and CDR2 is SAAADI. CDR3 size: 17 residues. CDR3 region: CASSERDRGYLMKGLFF. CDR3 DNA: TGCGCCAGCAGTGAGAGGGACAGGGGCTATCTAATGAAAGGACTGTTTTTT.

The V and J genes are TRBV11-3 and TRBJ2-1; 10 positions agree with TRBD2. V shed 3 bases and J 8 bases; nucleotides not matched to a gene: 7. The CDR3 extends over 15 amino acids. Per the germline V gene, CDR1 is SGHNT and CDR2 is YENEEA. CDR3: CASSFFLAGADEQFF. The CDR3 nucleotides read TGTGCCAGCAGCTTTTTCCTAGCGGGGGCCGATGAGCAGTTCTTC.

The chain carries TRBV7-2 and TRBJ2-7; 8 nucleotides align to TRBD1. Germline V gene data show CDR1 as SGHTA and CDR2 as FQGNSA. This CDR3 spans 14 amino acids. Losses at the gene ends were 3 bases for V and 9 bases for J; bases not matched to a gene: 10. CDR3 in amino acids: CASSLDRASTGQYV. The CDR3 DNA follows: TGTGCCAGCAGCTTGGACAGGGCCTCTACGGGGCAGTACGTC.

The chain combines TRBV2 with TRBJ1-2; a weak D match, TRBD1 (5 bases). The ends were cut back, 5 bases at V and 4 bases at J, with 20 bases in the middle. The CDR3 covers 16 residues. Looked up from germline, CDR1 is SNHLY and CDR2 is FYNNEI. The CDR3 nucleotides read TGTGCCAGCAGTCCGGCCGGGGCAGGGAGGCGCTATGGCTACACCTTC. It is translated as CASSPAGAGRRYGYTF.

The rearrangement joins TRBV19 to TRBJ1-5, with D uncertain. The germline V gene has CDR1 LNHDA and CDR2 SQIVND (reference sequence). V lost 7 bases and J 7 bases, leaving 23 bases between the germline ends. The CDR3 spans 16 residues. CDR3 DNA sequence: TGTGCCAGTACCCCCGAGGGCAGAAAACCGTGGCAGCCCCAGCATTTT. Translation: CASTPEGRKPWQPQHF.

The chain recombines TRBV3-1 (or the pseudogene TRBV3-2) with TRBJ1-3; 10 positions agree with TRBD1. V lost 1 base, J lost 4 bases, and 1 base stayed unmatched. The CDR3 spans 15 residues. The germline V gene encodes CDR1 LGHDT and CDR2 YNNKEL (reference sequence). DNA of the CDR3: TGTGCCAGCAGCCAAGGGACAGGGGGAGGAAACACCATATATTTT. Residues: CASSQGTGGGNTIYF.

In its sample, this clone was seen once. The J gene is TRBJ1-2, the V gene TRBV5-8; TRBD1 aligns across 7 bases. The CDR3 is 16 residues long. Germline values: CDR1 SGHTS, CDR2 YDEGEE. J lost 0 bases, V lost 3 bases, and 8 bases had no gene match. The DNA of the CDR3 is TGTGCCAGCAGCTCTTTCTCCGGGACAGCTAACTATGGCTACACCTTC. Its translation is CASSSFSGTANYGYTF.